This entry lists 29 T cell receptor beta chains sequenced from one sample in a study of blood T cell repertoires in COVID-19 (dated by TCRdb to 2020 to 2021). Libraries came from the immunoSEQ multiplex PCR assay. Sourced from immuneACCESS, this table was stored by TCRdb with only in-frame sequences that have V and J called. A share of the clones is absent; for the studies checked, an unresolved V gene accounts for under half, and the remainder has no known explanation. The sample table holds under 200,000 clones, of which roughly 84% were seen once. The top ten clones comprise less than 2% of the sample. The sequencing sample was made of peripheral blood. The source of these receptors is a human donor in a cohort sampled during active COVID-19.

This chain joins TRBV27 and TRBJ2-7, with 14 bases fitting TRBD2. CDR3 size: 15 residues. Losses at the gene ends were 6 bases for V and 4 bases for J; bases not matched to a gene: 5. Germline V lookup: CDR1 MNHEY, CDR2 SMNVEV (reference sequence). This chain's CDR3 is CASRPGLAGAYEQYF. DNA of the CDR3: TGTGCCAGCAGGCCGGGACTAGCGGGGGCTTACGAGCAGTACTTC.

CDR3 in DNA: TGCGCCAGCAGGAGGGAGACCAACACTGAAGCTTTCTTT. Encoded protein: CASRRETNTEAFF. The rearrangement links TRBV10-1 to TRBJ1-1, with D unclear. This CDR3 comprises 13 residues. V was pared by 6 bases and J by 2 bases, with 10 bases between. Germline V gene sequence: CDR1 WNHNN, CDR2 SYGVQD (reference sequence).

The V call is TRBV27, the J call TRBJ2-2; 7 bases fit TRBD1. The CDR3 extends over 17 amino acids. The trim removed 3 bases at V and 1 base at J, leaving 8 bases unmatched. Germline V gives CDR1 MNHEY, CDR2 SMNVEV (reference sequence). The CDR3 DNA is TGTGCCAGCAGTTTTATTCGACAGGGTCGGAACACCGGGGAGCTGTTTTTT. Translating it yields CASSFIRQGRNTGELFF.

The chain links TRBV18 to TRBJ2-3; possible D gene TRBD2, 5 bases. Trimming stripped 1 base from V and 2 bases from J, with 7 bases between. The CDR3 covers 14 residues. Germline CDR1 is KGHSH and CDR2 is LQKENI. CDR3 amino acids: CASSPQGDTDTQYF. The CDR3 coding sequence is TGTGCCAGCTCACCACAGGGAGACACAGATACGCAGTATTTT.

Only one count was recorded for this clone. This chain joins TRBV6-5 and TRBJ2-5; TRBD1 might be the D (5 bases). CDR1 and CDR2 (germline): MNHEY, SVGAGI. Trimming took 0 bases from V and 1 from J, leaving 9 bases between them. CDR3 length equals 15 residues. CDR3: CASSYSGQGQETQYF. CDR3 sequence (DNA): TGTGCCAGCAGTTACTCAGGCCAGGGCCAAGAGACCCAGTACTTC.

This clone was observed at least ten times. Sequence at one end of the junction differs from germline and may be a read error. This rearrangement joins TRBV7-7 to TRBJ2-5, with 10 bases matching TRBD2. Germline CDR1 SSHAT, CDR2 FNYEAQ (reference sequence). The CDR3 extends over 15 amino acids. The CDR3 nucleotides read TGTGCTAGCAGCAGCGGGAGGGCCTGGCAAGAGACCCAGTACTTC. Translating it yields CASSSGRAWQETQYF.

J is TRBJ1-4 and V is TRBV7-9, with 8 bases fitting TRBD1. Germline CDR1 is SEHNR and CDR2 is FQNEAQ (reference sequence). Trimming removed 2 bases from V and 3 bases from J; junction bases left unmatched: 2. The CDR3 runs to 15 residues. CDR3 bases: TGTGCCAGCAGCTTACAGGGACAGGCTAATGAAAAACTGTTTTTT. It specifies CASSLQGQANEKLFF.

The chain couples TRBV18 to TRBJ1-5; 12 positions agree with TRBD1. Germline CDR1 and CDR2: KGHSH and LQKENI. V dropped 4 bases and J dropped 6; count of bases not matched to a gene: 10. There are 17 residues in the CDR3. As DNA, the CDR3 is TGTGCCAGCTCACTTACGTCGGGACAGGGGGCAAGTCAGCCCCAGCATTTT. Protein sequence: CASSLTSGQGASQPQHF. Supplemented by reference TRBV18 and TRBJ1-5, the full variable domain reads NAGVMQNPRHLVRRRGQEARLRCSPMKGHSHVYWYRQLPEEGLKFMVYLQKENIIDESGMPKERFSAEFPKEGPSILRIQQVVRGDSAAYFCASSLTSGQGASQPQHFGDGTRLSIL.

The chain has TRBV10-3 and TRBJ1-2; tentative D call: TRBD1 (6 bases). The length of the CDR3 is 14 residues. Germline V CDR1 and CDR2: ENHRY, SYGVKD. Deletions cut 0 bases from V and 2 bases from J, with 7 bases between. The CDR3 sequence: CAISESTGNYGYTF. CDR3 nucleotides: TGTGCCATCAGTGAGTCTACAGGGAACTATGGCTACACCTTC.

The chain uses TRBV5-1 and TRBJ2-5, with D maybe TRBD1 (6 bases). Germline CDR1 and CDR2: SGHRS and YFSETQ. The V and J ends lost 6 bases and 1 base respectively, with 13 bases between them. The CDR3 consists of 14 residues. The CDR3, as DNA: TGCGCCAGCAACAATCCAGGGGTCCAAGAGACCCAGTACTTC. Protein product: CASNNPGVQETQYF.

The J gene is TRBJ1-5, the V gene TRBV2, with D perhaps matching TRBD1 (5 bases). V lost 4 bases and J 5 bases, leaving 15 bases between the germline ends. Germline V gene lookup returns CDR1 SNHLY and CDR2 FYNNEI. The CDR3 consists of 15 residues. The chain's CDR3 is CASSGDLTGDQPQHF. CDR3 in DNA: TGTGCCAGCAGTGGAGACCTCACGGGGGATCAGCCCCAGCATTTT.

This chain joins TRBV19 and TRBJ1-2, with 7 bases matching TRBD1. The CDR3 runs 12 residues. V gave up 6 bases and J gave up 10 bases; unmatched junction bases: 8. Germline CDR1 and CDR2: LNHDA and SQIVND (reference sequence). The CDR3 loop reads CASSLQGSYYTF. Written as DNA, the CDR3 is TGTGCCAGTAGCCTACAGGGGTCCTACTACACCTTC. Full variable domain (missing parts from reference TRBV19 and TRBJ1-2): DGGITQSPKYLFRKEGQNVTLSCEQNLNHDAMYWYRQDPGQGLRLIYYSQIVNDFQKGDIAEGYSVSREKKESFPLTVTSAQKNPTAFYLCASSLQGSYYTFGSGTRLTVV.

The rearrangement uses TRBV3-1 (or the pseudogene TRBV3-2) and TRBJ2-7; TRBD1 is a possible D gene (6 bases). Germline V gene data show CDR1 as LGHDT and CDR2 as YNNKEL (reference sequence). The V end lost 6 bases, the J end lost 2 bases, and 11 bases lay between the germline ends. This CDR3 contains 13 residues. CDR3 in amino acids: CASRGQTAYEQYF. In DNA, the CDR3 is TGTGCCAGCAGAGGACAGACCGCCTACGAGCAGTACTTC.

The chain links TRBV5-8 to TRBJ1-6, with D maybe TRBD1 (5 bases). Germline V gene sequence: CDR1 SGHTS, CDR2 YDEGEE. V lost 2 bases and J lost 8, with 14 bases in between. The CDR3 runs 15 residues. The CDR3 bases are TGTGCCAGCAGCTTAAGTTTGGCGGGGGATTCACCCCTCCACTTT. This encodes CASSLSLAGDSPLHF.

The V call is TRBV2, the J call TRBJ2-3; 9 bases are shared with TRBD2. This CDR3 region has 14 residues. The V gene end was trimmed by 9 bases and the J gene end by 4 bases; junction bases not matched to a gene: 8. The germline V gene encodes CDR1 SNHLY and CDR2 FYNNEI. DNA for the CDR3: TGTGCCAGTAGAGGCGGGAGGGCCGCAGATACGCAGTATTTT. It translates to CASRGGRAADTQYF.

The chain joins TRBV7-9 to TRBJ1-5; D may be TRBD1 (6 bases). Trimming left V 1 base short and J 5 bases short, with 9 bases between. The germline V gene has CDR1 SEHNR and CDR2 FQNEAQ (reference sequence). The CDR3 has 14 residues. The CDR3 reads CASSLEGGHQPQHF. As DNA, the CDR3 is TGTGCCAGCAGCTTAGAAGGGGGACATCAGCCCCAGCATTTT. Looking up the rest from reference TRBV7-9 and TRBJ1-5 gives the full variable domain: DTGVSQNPRHKITKRGQNVTFRCDPISEHNRLYWYRQTLGQGPEFLTYFQNEAQLEKSRLLSDRFSAERPKGSFSTLEIQRTEQGDSAMYLCASSLEGGHQPQHFGDGTRLSIL.

The V call is TRBV18, the J call TRBJ2-7; tentative D call: TRBD1 (5 bases). Trimming left V 2 bases short and J 2 bases short, with 7 bases between. This CDR3 region has 13 residues. Germline V gene data show CDR1 as KGHSH and CDR2 as LQKENI. As DNA, the CDR3 is TGTGCCAGCTCACCAGCGGACACCTACGAGCAGTACTTC. Translated: CASSPADTYEQYF.

The table lists this clone with a few counts. The chain employs TRBV3-1 (or the pseudogene TRBV3-2) and TRBJ2-1; 9 bases are shared with TRBD2. Losses at the gene ends were 4 bases for V and 15 bases for J; bases not matched to a gene: 16. CDR1 and CDR2 (germline): LGHDT, YNNKEL (reference sequence). CDR3 size: 15 residues. As DNA, the CDR3 is TGTGCCAGCAGCCTCGGATTGAGGCGGGAGGGCTCGGGGTTCTTC. Its protein product is CASSLGLRREGSGFF.

The rearrangement joins TRBV19 to TRBJ2-3; 13 nucleotides agree with TRBD2. There are 16 residues in the CDR3. CDR1 is LNHDA and CDR2 is SQIVND in the germline V gene (reference sequence). The V gene end was trimmed by 5 bases and the J gene end by 5 bases; junction bases not matched to a gene: 7. The CDR3 sequence is CASSSRTSGSVDTQYF. The CDR3 DNA is TGTGCCAGTAGTTCTCGGACTAGCGGGAGCGTAGATACGCAGTATTTT.

The chain couples TRBV7-2 to TRBJ2-5; D remains ambiguous. Trimming took 0 bases from V and 5 from J, leaving 13 bases between them. Per the germline V gene, CDR1 is SGHTA and CDR2 is FQGNSA. There are 15 residues in the CDR3. CDR3 loop: CASSLAPNSPETQYF. In DNA form, the CDR3 reads TGTGCCAGCAGCTTAGCGCCTAATTCCCCGGAGACCCAGTACTTC. Together with reference TRBV7-2 and TRBJ2-5, the CDR3 gives the full variable domain: GAGVSQSPSNKVTEKGKDVELRCDPISGHTALYWYRQSLGQGLEFLIYFQGNSAPDKSGLPSDRFSAERTGGSVSTLTIQRTQQEDSAVYLCASSLAPNSPETQYFGPGTRLLVL.

This chain uses TRBV21-1 with TRBJ1-5; the D call in the table, TRBD1, was not verified against the DNA. TRBV21-1 is classified as a pseudogene. The CDR3 is 17 residues long. CDR3 DNA sequence: TGTGCCAGCAGCAAAGCTACCGGGACAGGTAGCAATCAGCCCCAGCATTTT. Its protein is CASSKATGTGSNQPQHF.

The chain recombines TRBV6-5 with TRBJ2-1; TRBD1 might be the D (5 bases). The germline V gene encodes CDR1 MNHEY and CDR2 SVGAGI. The ends were cut back, 8 bases at V and 4 bases at J, with 6 bases in the middle. The CDR3 is made up of 11 amino acids. The CDR3 loop is CASRQYNEQFF. In DNA form, the CDR3 reads TGTGCCAGCCGACAGTACAATGAGCAGTTCTTC.

This rearrangement joins TRBV5-1 to TRBJ2-1; 7 nucleotides agree with TRBD1. The trim removed 6 bases at V and 0 bases at J, leaving 9 bases unmatched. The CDR3 covers 16 residues. Germline assignment: CDR1 SGHRS and CDR2 YFSETQ. DNA for the CDR3: TGCGCCAGCACCTCCTCCGGGACAGCCTCCTACAATGAGCAGTTCTTC. This gives the protein CASTSSGTASYNEQFF.

V is TRBV28 and J is TRBJ1-5, with a possible D match to TRBD1 (6 bases). V was pared by 4 bases and J by 6 bases, with 7 bases between. The CDR3 runs 12 residues. Germline V gene lookup returns CDR1 MDHEN and CDR2 SYDVKM. CDR3 amino acids: CASSSQGQPQHF. The CDR3, as DNA: TGTGCCAGCAGTTCACAGGGTCAGCCCCAGCATTTT.

The sample holds a few counts of this clone. The rearrangement joins TRBV5-1 to TRBJ2-7; possibly TRBD1 for D (6 bases). CDR1 and CDR2 (germline): SGHRS, YFSETQ. The CDR3 totals 12 residues. V was clipped by 2 bases and J by 6 bases, with 9 bases between them. CDR3 sequence reads: CASSFGTIEQYF. In DNA form, the CDR3 reads TGCGCCAGCAGCTTCGGGACAATCGAGCAGTACTTC.

This sequence joins TRBV6-6 and TRBJ2-3; 7 bases are shared with TRBD2. J gave up 5 bases and V 8 bases, and 7 bases lay outside the gene matches. The germline CDR1 and CDR2 sequences are MNHNY and SVGAGI (reference sequence). The CDR3 spans 13 residues. For the CDR3, the DNA is TGTGCCAGCGTACGTGGGGAGGGAGATACGCAGTATTTT. Translated, it gives CASVRGEGDTQYF.

The chain is built from TRBV6-5 and TRBJ1-5, with D unresolved. The CDR3 has 14 amino acids. V was trimmed by 7 bases and J by 2 bases, leaving 12 bases between them. Germline CDR1 reads MNHEY; CDR2 reads SVGAGI. The CDR3: CASTMGLGNQPQHF. The CDR3 DNA reads TGTGCCAGCACCATGGGCCTCGGCAATCAGCCCCAGCATTTT.

The chain is built from TRBV11-2 and TRBJ1-5, with D uncertain. CDR3 length: 13 amino acids. Germline loops: CDR1 SGHAT, CDR2 FQNNGV. V was trimmed by 0 bases and J by 4 bases, leaving 4 bases between them. For the CDR3, the DNA is TGTGCCAGCAGCTTAGATCGGAATCAGCCCCAGCATTTT. It yields the protein CASSLDRNQPQHF. Variable domain in full (rest from reference TRBV11-2 and TRBJ1-5): EAGVAQSPRYKIIEKRQSVAFWCNPISGHATLYWYQQILGQGPKLLIQFQNNGVVDDSQLPKDRFSAERLKGVDSTLKIQPAKLEDSAVYLCASSLDRNQPQHFGDGTRLSIL.

The chain combines TRBV21-1 with TRBJ2-7; the table assigns TRBD1, which was not confirmed against the DNA. TRBV21-1 is flagged as a pseudogene. This CDR3 contains 15 residues. CDR3 in DNA: TGTGCCAGCAGCAAAATTGGGCGTCTCAGCTACGAGCAGTACTTC. Translating gives CASSKIGRLSYEQYF.